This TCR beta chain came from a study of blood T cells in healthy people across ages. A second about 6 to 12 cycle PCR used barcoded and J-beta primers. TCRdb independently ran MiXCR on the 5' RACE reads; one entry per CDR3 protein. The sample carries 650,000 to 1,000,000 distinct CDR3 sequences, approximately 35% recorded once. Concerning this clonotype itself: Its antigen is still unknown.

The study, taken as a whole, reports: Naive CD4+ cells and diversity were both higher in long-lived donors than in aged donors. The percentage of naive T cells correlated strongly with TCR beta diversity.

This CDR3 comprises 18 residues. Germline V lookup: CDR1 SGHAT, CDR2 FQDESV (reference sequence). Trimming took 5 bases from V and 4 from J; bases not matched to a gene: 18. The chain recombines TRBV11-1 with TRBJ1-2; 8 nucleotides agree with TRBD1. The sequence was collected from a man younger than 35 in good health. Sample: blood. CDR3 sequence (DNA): TGTGCCAGCAGCCACAGGGTGGGACAGGATCCCCCGGTCTATGGCTACACCTTC. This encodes CASSHRVGQDPPVYGYTF.